This T cell receptor beta chain was profiled in a study of T cell repertoires in cytomegalovirus infection. In the study overall: It can be stated that public TCR beta signatures indicated CMV infection as well as a matching HLA type.

TCRdb used MiXCR to reprocess the reads, holding one entry per CDR3 protein. Of 600,000 to 700,000 distinct CDR3 sequences detected, 30% to 40% appear once; the ten largest clones hold 15% to 20%. The V and J ends lost 2 bases and 0 bases respectively, with 14 bases between them. There are 16 residues in the CDR3. Germline CDR1 reads MNHEY; CDR2 reads SVGAGI. Concerning this clonotype: Its cognate antigen is unknown.

General observations from the study: Carriers of CMV plus the relevant HLA were identified by cumulative public TCR beta family frequency. Across the ex vivo response, the dominant clonotypes were HLA-C-restricted CMV-specific TCR beta clonotypes.

The TCR sequence derives from a human donor in good health (CMV status not recorded). Some clones in this sample may be carry-over from other donors' samples. The genes are TRBV6-5 and TRBJ2-7; D might be TRBD2 (7 bases). Sample: cultured PBMCs, taken from culture after CMV antigen stimulation. The CDR3 sequence is CASSYRTGGGSYEQYF. The CDR3, as DNA: TGTGCCAGCAGTTACCGAACGGGGGGCGGCTCCTACGAGCAGTACTTC.